This T cell receptor (beta chain) was recorded in a study of blood T cell repertoires in COVID-19. V shed 3 bases and J 6 bases; nucleotides not matched to a gene: 7. From germline, CDR1 is SGHTA and CDR2 FQGNSA. CDR3 length: 15 residues. Assay: immunoSEQ multiplex PCR; the TCRdb copy retains only in-frame clones and omits some. The repertoire holds over 150,000 clones, about four fifths seen once, with 25% to 30% in the top ten. This TCR came from a woman in her sixties with acute or convalescent COVID-19. Material: peripheral blood. V and J are TRBV7-2 and TRBJ2-2; TRBD1 matches 7 bases. DNA of the CDR3: TGTGCCAGCAGCTTCGAGACAGGGCTTGCCGGGGAGCTGTTTTTT. This encodes CASSFETGLAGELFF.